This TCR beta chain was captured in a study of T cell changes during pregnancy in multiple sclerosis. Assay used: immunoSEQ multiplex PCR; TCRdb lists only in-frame clones, some missing. The sample has tens of thousands of clones; 90% to 95% are singletons. Per the germline V gene, CDR1 is LNHDA and CDR2 is SQIVND (reference sequence). Between the trimmed V and J ends, which lost 5 bases and 5 bases, there was a span of 18 bases. The CDR3 is 16 residues long. The chain carries TRBV19 and TRBJ2-2, with D possibly TRBD2 on 7 matching bases. Specimen: peripheral blood, collected in the second trimester of pregnancy. The TCR comes from a female donor with multiple sclerosis, enrolled in a pregnancy study. The CDR3 DNA is TGTGCCAGTAGTCCCCTGAGGGGGGGCTGGACCGGGGAGCTGTTTTTT. Amino acids: CASSPLRGGWTGELFF.